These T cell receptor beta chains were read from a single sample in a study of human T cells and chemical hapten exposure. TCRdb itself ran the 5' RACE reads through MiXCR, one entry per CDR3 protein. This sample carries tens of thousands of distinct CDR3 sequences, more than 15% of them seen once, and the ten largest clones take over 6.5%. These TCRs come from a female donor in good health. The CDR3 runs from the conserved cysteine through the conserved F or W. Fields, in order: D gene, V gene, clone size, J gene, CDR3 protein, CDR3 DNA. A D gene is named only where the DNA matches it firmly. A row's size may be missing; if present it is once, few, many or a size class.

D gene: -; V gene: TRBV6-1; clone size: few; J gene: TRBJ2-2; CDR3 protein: CASSEFLRGPGELFF; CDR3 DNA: TGTGCCAGCAGTGAATTCCTCCGGGGACCCGGGGAGCTGTTTTTT
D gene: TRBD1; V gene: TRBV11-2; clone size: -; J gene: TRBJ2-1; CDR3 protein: CASSLLGQGEGEQFF; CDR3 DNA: TGTGCCAGCAGCTTATTAGGACAGGGGGAGGGTGAGCAGTTCTTC
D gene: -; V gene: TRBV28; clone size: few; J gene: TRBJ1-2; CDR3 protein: CASRSSDRYGYTF; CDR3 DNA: TGTGCCAGCAGATCCTCCGACAGATATGGCTACACCTTC
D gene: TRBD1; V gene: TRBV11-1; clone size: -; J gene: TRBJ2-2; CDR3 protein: CASSQYRGAGELFF; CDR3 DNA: TGTGCCAGCAGCCAGTACAGGGGAGCCGGGGAGCTGTTTTTT
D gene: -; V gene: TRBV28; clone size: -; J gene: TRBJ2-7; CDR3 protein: CASSAGSKVLPHEQYF; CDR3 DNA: TGTGCCAGCAGCGCAGGCTCGAAAGTCCTCCCTCATGAGCAGTACTTC
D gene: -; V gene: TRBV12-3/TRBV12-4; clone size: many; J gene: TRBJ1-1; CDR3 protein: CASSYEWGGTEAFF; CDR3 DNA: TGTGCCAGCAGCTACGAGTGGGGGGGCACTGAAGCTTTCTTT
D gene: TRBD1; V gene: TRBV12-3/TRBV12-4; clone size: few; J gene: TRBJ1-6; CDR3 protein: CASSPSTGWVLHF; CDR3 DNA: TGTGCCAGCAGTCCCTCGACAGGGTGGGTCCTCCACTTT
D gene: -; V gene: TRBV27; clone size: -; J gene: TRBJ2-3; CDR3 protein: CASTGLSGMDTQYF; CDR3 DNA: TGTGCCAGCACTGGGCTGAGCGGTATGGATACGCAGTATTTT
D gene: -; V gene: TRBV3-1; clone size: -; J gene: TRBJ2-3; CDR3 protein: CASRSVDTQYF; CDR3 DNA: TGTGCCAGCCGCTCGGTGGATACGCAGTATTTT
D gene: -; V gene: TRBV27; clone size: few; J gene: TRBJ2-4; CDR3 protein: CASSLVLAKNIQYF; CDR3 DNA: TGTGCCAGCAGTTTGGTTCTAGCCAAAAACATTCAGTACTTC
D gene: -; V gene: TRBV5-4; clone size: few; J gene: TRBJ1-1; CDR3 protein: CASSPWGGAEAFF; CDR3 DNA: TGTGCCAGCAGCCCTTGGGGAGGGGCTGAAGCTTTCTTT
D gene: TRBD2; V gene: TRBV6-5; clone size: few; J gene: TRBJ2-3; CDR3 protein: CASSSRTSRQYF; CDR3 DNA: TGTGCCAGCAGTTCACGGACTAGCCGCCAGTATTTT
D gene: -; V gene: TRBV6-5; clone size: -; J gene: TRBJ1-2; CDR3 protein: CASSYEGTTGYTF; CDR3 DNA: TGTGCCAGCAGTTACGAGGGGACAACTGGCTACACCTTC
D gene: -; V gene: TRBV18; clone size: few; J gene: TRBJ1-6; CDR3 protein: CASSPSTTGINSPLHF; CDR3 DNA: TGTGCCAGCTCACCATCTACGACAGGCATTAATTCACCCCTCCACTTT
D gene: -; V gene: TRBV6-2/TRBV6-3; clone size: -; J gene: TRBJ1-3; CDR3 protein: CASSNPRTGRNTIYF; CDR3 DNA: TGTGCCAGCAGTAACCCACGGACTGGACGGAACACCATATATTTT